Listed here are 5 T cell receptor beta chains from one sample, sequenced in a study of T cell clonotyping in hematopoietic cell transplantation. TCRdb keeps only in-frame clones here, not all; method: immunoSEQ multiplex PCR. The table lists just over 8,500 clones, 65% to 90% of them singletons, with around 33% in the top ten. Specimen: PBMCs, collected 180 days after allogeneic stem cell transplant. These receptors all come from a female patient aged 30 to 40 who had an allogeneic stem cell transplant, so the T cells may come from the graft donor. Some clones in this sample may be carry-over from other donors' samples.

This clone showed up just once. Because the CDR3 is missing its conserved closing phenylalanine or tryptophan, this is likely a read error. It is unclear where the CDR3 begins or ends on the DNA, so no DNA is shown, and the CDR3 is as TCRdb lists it. The chain is built from TRBV4-1 and TRBJ1-3; the table's D call of TRBD1 was not tested on the DNA. Germline-derived CDR1 and CDR2 are MGHRA and YSYEKL. From its first to its last residue, the CDR3 has 12 amino acids. CDR3 protein: CASSQDWWTGVV.

This clone was picked up one time. The chain links TRBV14 to TRBJ2-3, with TRBD2 matching over 7 bases. The CDR3 loop spans 17 amino acids. Germline V gene sequence: CDR1 SGHDN, CDR2 FVKESK. Trimming removed 0 bases from V and 3 bases from J; junction bases left unmatched: 9. CDR3 region: CASSQDGEGWGTDTQYF. The CDR3 DNA reads as TGTGCCAGCAGCCAAGATGGGGAGGGTTGGGGGACAGATACGCAGTATTTT.

V and J are TRBV2 and TRBJ1-2; possible D gene TRBD1, 5 bases. This CDR3 contains 13 residues. Trimming left V 5 bases short and J 6 bases short, with 13 bases between. Germline values: CDR1 SNHLY, CDR2 FYNNEI. CDR3 DNA: TGTGCCAGCAGTTCCCTGGGACTCGATGGCTACACCTTC. Protein product: CASSSLGLDGYTF.

J is TRBJ1-4 and V is TRBV6-5; D gene unclear. The germline CDR1 and CDR2 sequences are MNHEY and SVGAGI. The V gene lost 5 bases and the J gene lost 8 bases, with 12 bases spanning the gap. The CDR3 has 13 residues. The CDR3 spells CASSAERGEKLFF. The CDR3 DNA reads as TGTGCCAGCAGTGCCGAGAGAGGGGAAAAACTGTTTTTT.

As DNA, the CDR3 is TGTGCCAGCAGCCCCGGGACAGGGGGCAATAATGAGCAGTTCTTC. Residues: CASSPGTGGNNEQFF. V and J are TRBV11-3 and TRBJ2-1; 12 nucleotides align to TRBD1. Germline-derived CDR1 and CDR2 are SGHNT and YENEEA. This CDR3 region has 15 residues. After removal of 5 bases from V and 7 bases from J, the junction contained 6 bases not matched to a gene.